Below are 30 T cell receptor beta chains sequenced from a single sample in a study of blood T cell repertoires in COVID-19. Some clones are missing from TCRdb's copy, which holds only in-frame ones; the method was immunoSEQ multiplex PCR. The sample lists a few hundred thousand clones; about four fifths were seen once. The sequencing sample was made of PBMCs or T cells enriched from blood (not recorded which). These receptors originate from a woman between 45 and 65 years old who had recovered from COVID-19.

This CDR3 reads CASCRVQNTEAFF. The DNA of the CDR3 is TGTGCCAGTTGCAGGGTCCAGAACACTGAAGCTTTCTTT. This sequence joins TRBV19 and TRBJ1-1; TRBD1 might be the D (5 bases). The germline CDR1 and CDR2 sequences are LNHDA and SQIVND (reference sequence). V lost 8 bases, J lost 1 base, and 11 bases lay in between. The length of the CDR3 is 13 residues.

V is TRBV23-1 and J is TRBJ1-6, with D possibly being TRBD1 (6 bases). TRBV23-1 is identified as an open reading frame with a role that is uncertain. The germline V and J ends were trimmed by 0 bases and 7 bases, with 16 bases remaining between them. This CDR3 comprises 17 residues. CDR3 residues: CASSQSDRHFPNSPLHF. In DNA, the CDR3 is TGCGCCAGCAGTCAATCAGACAGGCATTTCCCCAATTCACCCCTCCACTTT.

About this clone: Other DNA sequences from this sample encode an identical CDR3 as well. This chain joins TRBV7-9 and TRBJ1-5; D gene uncertain. The germline V and J ends were trimmed by 1 base and 1 base, with 5 bases remaining between them. The CDR3 is made up of 14 amino acids. Germline V lookup: CDR1 SEHNR, CDR2 FQNEAQ (reference sequence). This chain's CDR3 is CASSLDGSNQPQHF. In DNA, the CDR3 is TGTGCCAGCAGCTTAGATGGCAGCAATCAGCCCCAGCATTTT.

The chain carries TRBV11-2 and TRBJ2-5; 10 bases agree with TRBD2. CDR1 is SGHAT, CDR2 FQNNGV, per germline. V lost 0 bases, J lost 5 bases, and 9 bases stayed unmatched. The CDR3 loop spans 17 amino acids. The chain's CDR3 is CASSLDRLAGAWETQYF. Written as DNA, the CDR3 is TGTGCCAGCAGCTTAGATCGCCTAGCGGGAGCTTGGGAGACCCAGTACTTC.

The chain combines TRBV3-1 (or the pseudogene TRBV3-2) with TRBJ2-7; 9 bases agree with TRBD2. The CDR3 is made up of 15 amino acids. V dropped 1 base and J dropped 2; count of bases not matched to a gene: 3. Germline V gives CDR1 LGHDT, CDR2 YNNKEL (reference sequence). The CDR3, as DNA: TGTGCCAGCAGCCAAGTCCGCGGGAGGGCCTACGAGCAGTACTTC. This sequence encodes CASSQVRGRAYEQYF.

The chain's CDR3 is CASSVELGPPSPLHF. CDR3 DNA: TGTGCCAGCAGCGTAGAATTGGGGCCGCCTTCACCCCTCCACTTT. The chain has TRBV9 and TRBJ1-6; D may be TRBD1 (5 bases). The germline CDR1 and CDR2 sequences are SGDLS and YYNGEE. Between the trimmed V and J ends, which lost 0 bases and 9 bases, there was a span of 13 bases. The CDR3 runs to 15 residues.

The V gene is TRBV30, the J gene TRBJ1-6; D not certain. The V end lost 8 bases, the J end lost 0 bases, and 14 bases lay between the germline ends. This CDR3 has 15 amino acids. Germline CDR1 is GTSNPN and CDR2 is SVGIG (reference sequence). CDR3 nucleotide sequence: TGTGCCGCCCCGGGGATCAGCTCCTATAATTCACCCCTCCACTTT. Translating it yields CAAPGISSYNSPLHF.

The gene calls are TRBV5-4 and TRBJ2-3; the match to TRBD1 covers 7 bases. The junction had 4 bases not matched to a gene; V was cut back by 3 bases and J by 3 bases. Germline CDR1 is SGHNT and CDR2 is YYREEE (reference sequence). CDR3 length equals 14 residues. The chain's CDR3 is CASSSARGTDTQYF. The DNA of the CDR3 is TGTGCCAGCAGCTCCGCCAGGGGGACAGATACGCAGTATTTT. Full variable domain (rest looked up from reference TRBV5-4 and TRBJ2-3): ETGVTQSPTHLIKTRGQQVTLRCSSQSGHNTVSWYQQALGQGPQFIFQYYREEENGRGNFPPRFSGLQFPNYSSELNVNALELDDSALYLCASSSARGTDTQYFGPGTRLTVL.

This clone was counted a single time. This chain joins TRBV30 and TRBJ2-1; 13 bases are a match to TRBD2. Losses at the gene ends were 8 bases for V and 10 bases for J; bases not matched to a gene: 8. CDR1 is GTSNPN and CDR2 is SVGIG in the germline V gene (reference sequence). The CDR3 is 13 amino acids. DNA of the CDR3: TGTGCCGGGACGACTAGCGGGGGGAAAGAGCAGTTCTTC. Translation gives CAGTTSGGKEQFF.

This chain joins TRBV27 and TRBJ1-3; D is unresolved. This CDR3 spans 13 amino acids. Germline V CDR1 and CDR2: MNHEY, SMNVEV (reference sequence). Trimming removed 3 bases from V and 1 base from J, with 4 bases in between. The CDR3 DNA reads TGTGCCAGCAGTTTCCAGTCTGGAAACACCATATATTTT. This gives the protein CASSFQSGNTIYF.

The chain has TRBV5-4 and TRBJ1-1; D perhaps matches TRBD1 (5 bases). The CDR3 runs 14 residues. Trimming took off 5 bases at V and 3 bases at J, with 14 bases between the two ends. Germline CDR1 is SGHNT and CDR2 is YYREEE (reference sequence). CDR3 in amino acids: CASRTVGGDTEAFF. The DNA for the CDR3 is TGTGCCAGCAGGACGGTGGGAGGGGACACTGAAGCTTTCTTT.

The CDR3 DNA reads TGTGCCAGCTCACCGCCCGGGACTAGCCCCGGGGAGCTGTTTTTT. Translated, it gives CASSPPGTSPGELFF. V gene TRBV18 combines with J gene TRBJ2-2, with 9 bases identical to TRBD2. This CDR3 spans 15 amino acids. Germline CDR1 and CDR2: KGHSH and LQKENI. V dropped 3 bases and J dropped 6; count of bases not matched to a gene: 5.

V is TRBV10-3 and J is TRBJ1-1; 9 bases fit TRBD1. The V segment lost 6 bases and the J segment 1 base; nucleotides outside the gene matches: 12. The germline V gene has CDR1 ENHRY and CDR2 SYGVKD. The CDR3 is 17 residues long. The CDR3 loop reads CAISLRDREVWNTEAFF. The CDR3 DNA is TGTGCCATCAGCCTCCGGGACAGGGAGGTATGGAACACTGAAGCTTTCTTT.

In its sample, this clone was seen once. The chain carries TRBV7-2 and TRBJ2-5, with TRBD2 matching 7 bases. V dropped 11 bases and J dropped 1; count of bases not matched to a gene: 10. Germline V CDR1 and CDR2: SGHTA, FQGNSA. The CDR3 is 14 residues long. This CDR3 reads CASRSGVTQETQYF. The CDR3 region has the DNA TGTGCCTCCAGAAGCGGGGTCACCCAAGAGACCCAGTACTTC.

J is TRBJ1-2 and V is TRBV2; a possible D gene is TRBD1 (5 bases). Germline assignment: CDR1 SNHLY and CDR2 FYNNEI. The CDR3 runs 14 residues. Between the trimmed V and J ends, which lost 8 bases and 4 bases, there was a span of 17 bases. The CDR3 spells CASVSGTRGYGYTF. CDR3 in DNA: TGTGCCAGCGTGAGCGGGACGCGTGGCTATGGCTACACCTTC.

The chain couples TRBV4-3 to TRBJ2-7; D is uncertain. Germline assignment: CDR1 LGHNA and CDR2 YSLEER. V lost 1 base and J 2 bases, leaving 12 bases between the germline ends. There are 15 residues in the CDR3. The chain's CDR3 is CASSQGGGVTYEQYF. CDR3 sequence (DNA): TGCGCCAGCAGCCAAGGTGGCGGTGTGACCTACGAGCAGTACTTC.

This clone appeared a single time. The J gene is TRBJ2-2, the V gene TRBV10-3; TRBD2 agrees at 10 bases. CDR3 length: 16 amino acids. Germline CDR1 reads ENHRY; CDR2 reads SYGVKD. V shed 9 bases, J shed 8 bases, and the junction held 15 bases outside the gene matches. CDR3 bases: TGTGCCATACGTTTGGAAGCGGGAGGGTCGGTAGGGGAGCTGTTTTTT. It is translated as CAIRLEAGGSVGELFF.

About this clone: The identical CDR3 is also encoded by other nucleotide sequences in the sample. The chain is built from TRBV11-2 and TRBJ1-2; no firm D call. The V end was cut by 3 bases, the J end by 5 bases, with 7 bases between. The CDR3 extends over 12 amino acids. CDR1 and CDR2 from the germline V gene are SGHAT and FQNNGV. The CDR3 loop is CASSLGGYGYTF. CDR3 DNA: TGTGCCAGCAGCTTGGGCGGGTATGGCTACACCTTC.

The rearrangement uses TRBV4-1 and TRBJ1-1; 12 bases fit TRBD1. CDR3 length equals 16 residues. V lost 5 bases to trimming and J lost 3 bases; unmatched junction nucleotides: 7. CDR1 MGHRA and CDR2 YSYEKL come from the germline V gene. CDR3 sequence (DNA): TGCGCCAGCAGCAATAGGGACAGGGGGCTTTACACTGAAGCTTTCTTT. The encoded protein is CASSNRDRGLYTEAFF.

The chain recombines TRBV18 with TRBJ1-1, with D uncertain. Trimming cost V 3 bases and J 0 bases, with 5 bases left between them. The CDR3 has 13 amino acids. In germline, CDR1 is KGHSH, CDR2 LQKENI. The CDR3 bases are TGTGCCAGCTCACCGGCAATGAACACTGAAGCTTTCTTT. Amino acids: CASSPAMNTEAFF. The entire variable domain, with the rest obtained from reference TRBV18 and TRBJ1-1, is as follows: NAGVMQNPRHLVRRRGQEARLRCSPMKGHSHVYWYRQLPEEGLKFMVYLQKENIIDESGMPKERFSAEFPKEGPSILRIQQVVRGDSAAYFCASSPAMNTEAFFGQGTRLTVV.

The V gene is TRBV6-2 or TRBV6-3, the J gene TRBJ1-2, with TRBD1 as a possible D gene (6 bases). The CDR3 has 13 residues. Germline CDR1 and CDR2: MNHEY and SVGEGT. Deletions cut 4 bases from V and 6 bases from J, with 12 bases between. The CDR3 reads CASSSTGTNGYTF. The DNA of the CDR3 is TGTGCCAGCAGTTCCACGGGGACAAATGGCTACACCTTC.

This rearrangement joins TRBV7-2 to TRBJ1-2; possible D gene TRBD1, 5 bases. Trimming left V 8 bases short and J 8 bases short, with 24 bases between. CDR1 and CDR2 from the germline V gene are SGHTA and FQGNSA. The CDR3 runs 15 residues. The CDR3 bases are TGTGCCAGCCTAACAGGCGGTGCAGGGTCCAGCGGCTACACCTTC. Protein: CASLTGGAGSSGYTF.

The rearrangement joins TRBV5-5 to TRBJ1-1, with D perhaps matching TRBD1 (5 bases). Germline CDR1 and CDR2: SGHKS and YYEKEE (reference sequence). The length of the CDR3 is 14 residues. Deletions cut 4 bases from V and 4 bases from J, with 14 bases between. Written as DNA, the CDR3 is TGTGCCAGCAGCGTACCGGGGGTGATCACTGAAGCTTTCTTT. Its translation: CASSVPGVITEAFF.

The chain links TRBV7-2 to TRBJ1-4; D unresolved. CDR3 length equals 15 residues. In germline, CDR1 is SGHTA, CDR2 FQGNSA. Trimming took off 5 bases at V and 8 bases at J, with 18 bases between the two ends. CDR3 region: CASSPTAVRGEKLFF. Written as DNA, the CDR3 is TGTGCCAGCAGCCCAACAGCCGTAAGAGGGGAAAAACTGTTTTTT. The full variable domain, with the rest looked up from reference TRBV7-2 and TRBJ1-4, is GAGVSQSPSNKVTEKGKDVELRCDPISGHTALYWYRQSLGQGLEFLIYFQGNSAPDKSGLPSDRFSAERTGGSVSTLTIQRTQQEDSAVYLCASSPTAVRGEKLFFGSGTQLSVL.

CDR3 in DNA: TGCGCCAGCAGCCAAGTTTTGTCCGCGACAGATCCCTATGGCTACACCTTC. As protein: CASSQVLSATDPYGYTF. The chain recombines TRBV4-1 with TRBJ1-2; the D gene is possibly TRBD1 (5 bases). The length of the CDR3 is 17 residues. The V gene's germline CDR1 is MGHRA and CDR2 YSYEKL. Trimming took off 1 base at V and 4 bases at J, with 19 bases between the two ends.

The V and J genes are TRBV7-9 and TRBJ1-4; 7 positions agree with TRBD1. The CDR3 is 14 amino acids. The germline gives CDR1 SEHNR, CDR2 FQNEAQ (reference sequence). The trim removed 4 bases at V and 4 bases at J, leaving 3 bases unmatched. The CDR3 sequence is CASSSTGNNEKLFF. CDR3 DNA: TGTGCCAGCAGCTCGACAGGGAATAATGAAAAACTGTTTTTT.

The chain carries TRBV30 and TRBJ1-2; a possible D gene is TRBD1 (6 bases). Looked up from germline, CDR1 is GTSNPN and CDR2 is SVGIG (reference sequence). The CDR3 is 11 residues long. V shed 1 base and J shed 8 bases, with 8 bases lying between them. CDR3 sequence reads: CAWSDRDGYTF. CDR3 sequence (DNA): TGTGCCTGGAGTGACAGGGACGGCTACACCTTC.

The chain is built from TRBV27 and TRBJ1-2; 8 bases map to TRBD1. Germline CDR1 MNHEY, CDR2 SMNVEV (reference sequence). V shed 8 bases, J shed 4 bases, and the junction held 9 bases outside the gene matches. CDR3 length: 14 amino acids. DNA of the CDR3: TGTGCCAGCGGGTTACAGGGGGTGGGCTATGGCTACACCTTC. It codes for CASGLQGVGYGYTF.

The chain joins TRBV5-6 to TRBJ2-7; 10 bases are shared with TRBD2. The CDR3 length is 14 residues. Germline assignment: CDR1 SGHDT and CDR2 YYEEEE. The trim removed 5 bases at V and 3 bases at J, leaving 5 bases unmatched. Here the CDR3 reads CASSRTSGIYEQYF. CDR3 in DNA: TGTGCCAGCAGTCGGACTAGCGGTATCTACGAGCAGTACTTC.

This sequence joins TRBV4-3 and TRBJ2-2; TRBD2 matches 7 bases. The V segment lost 1 base and the J segment 3 bases; nucleotides outside the gene matches: 5. The V gene's germline CDR1 is LGHNA and CDR2 YSLEER. The CDR3 loop spans 16 amino acids. CDR3 nucleotides: TGCGCCAGCAGCCAAGGTGGGGGGAGGGACACCGGGGAGCTGTTTTTT. It is translated as CASSQGGGRDTGELFF.